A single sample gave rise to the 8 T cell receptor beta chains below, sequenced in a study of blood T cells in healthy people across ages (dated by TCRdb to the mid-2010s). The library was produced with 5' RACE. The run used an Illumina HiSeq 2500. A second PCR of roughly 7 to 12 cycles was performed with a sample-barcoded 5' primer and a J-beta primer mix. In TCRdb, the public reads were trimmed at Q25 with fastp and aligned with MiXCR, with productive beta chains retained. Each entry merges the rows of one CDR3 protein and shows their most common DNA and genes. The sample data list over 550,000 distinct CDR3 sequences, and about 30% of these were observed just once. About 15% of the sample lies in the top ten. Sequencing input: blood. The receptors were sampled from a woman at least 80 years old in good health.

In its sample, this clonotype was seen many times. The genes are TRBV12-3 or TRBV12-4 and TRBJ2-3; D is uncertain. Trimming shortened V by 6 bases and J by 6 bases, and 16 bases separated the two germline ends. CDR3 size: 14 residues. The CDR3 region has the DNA TGTGCCAGCAGCCGCCGCCTATCTGCGGATACGCAGTATTTT. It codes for CASSRRLSADTQYF.

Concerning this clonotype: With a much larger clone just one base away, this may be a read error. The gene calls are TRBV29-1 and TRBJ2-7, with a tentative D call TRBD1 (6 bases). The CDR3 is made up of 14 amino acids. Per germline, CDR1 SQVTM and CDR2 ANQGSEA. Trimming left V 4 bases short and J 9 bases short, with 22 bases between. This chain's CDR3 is CSVAQGRSSYRQYF. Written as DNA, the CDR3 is TGCAGCGTTGCACAGGGTAGGAGCTCCTACAGGCAGTACTTC.

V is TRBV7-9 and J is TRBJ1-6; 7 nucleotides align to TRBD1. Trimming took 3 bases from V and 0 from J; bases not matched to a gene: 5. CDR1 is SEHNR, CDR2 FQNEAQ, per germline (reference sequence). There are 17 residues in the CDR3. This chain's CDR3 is CASSFGGGNSYNSPLHF. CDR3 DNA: TGTGCCAGCAGCTTTGGAGGGGGCAACTCCTATAATTCACCCCTCCACTTT.

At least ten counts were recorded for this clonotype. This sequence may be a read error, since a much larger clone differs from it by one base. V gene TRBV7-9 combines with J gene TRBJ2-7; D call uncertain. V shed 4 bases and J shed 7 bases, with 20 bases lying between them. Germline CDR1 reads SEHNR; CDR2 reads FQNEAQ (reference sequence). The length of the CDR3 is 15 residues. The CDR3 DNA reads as TGTGCCAGCAGCTCCCCTTCGGTGGGGTGGAATGAGCAGTACTTC. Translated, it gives CASSSPSVGWNEQYF. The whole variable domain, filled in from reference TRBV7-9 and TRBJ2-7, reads DTGVSQNPRHKITKRGQNVTFRCDPISEHNRLYWYRQTLGQGPEFLTYFQNEAQLEKSRLLSDRFSAERPKGSFSTLEIQRTEQGDSAMYLCASSSPSVGWNEQYFGPGTRLTVT.

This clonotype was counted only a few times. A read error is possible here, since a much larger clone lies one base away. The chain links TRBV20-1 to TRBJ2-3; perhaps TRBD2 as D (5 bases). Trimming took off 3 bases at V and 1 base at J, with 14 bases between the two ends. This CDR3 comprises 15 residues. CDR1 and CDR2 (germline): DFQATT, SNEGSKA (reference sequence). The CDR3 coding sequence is TGCAGTGCTAGCCCTCCGAACGGGGGCACAGATACGCAGTATTTT. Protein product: CSASPPNGGTDTQYF.

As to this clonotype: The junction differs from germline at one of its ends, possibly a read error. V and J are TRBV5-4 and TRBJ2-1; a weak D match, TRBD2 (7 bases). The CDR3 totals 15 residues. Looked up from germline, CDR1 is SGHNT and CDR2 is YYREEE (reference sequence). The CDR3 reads CACSSRGASYNEQFF. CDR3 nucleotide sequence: TGTGCCTGCAGCTCCCGGGGGGCCTCCTACAATGAGCAGTTCTTC.

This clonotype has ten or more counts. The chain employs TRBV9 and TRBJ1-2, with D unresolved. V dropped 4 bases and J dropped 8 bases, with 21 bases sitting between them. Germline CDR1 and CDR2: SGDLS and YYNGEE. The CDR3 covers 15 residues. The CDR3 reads CASSSSPGGNAGYTF. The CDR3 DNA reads TGTGCCAGCAGCTCGAGCCCGGGAGGAAATGCCGGCTACACCTTC.

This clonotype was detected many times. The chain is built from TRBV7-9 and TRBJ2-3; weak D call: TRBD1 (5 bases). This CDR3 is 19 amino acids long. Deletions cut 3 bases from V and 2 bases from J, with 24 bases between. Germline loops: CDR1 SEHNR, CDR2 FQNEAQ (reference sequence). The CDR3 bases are TGTGCCAGCAGCTTGCAGCTAGGGGCGAGAAAACCATCCACAGATACGCAGTATTTT. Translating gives CASSLQLGARKPSTDTQYF.